The following is a T cell receptor (beta chain) sequence with its context. Its matching antigen is unknown. This entry comes from a study of regulatory T cells in long-lasting Graves disease. Study-wide points: Favored gene segments in persistent disease were TRBV28, TRBJ1-2 and TRBJ2-5.

Germline V CDR1 and CDR2: SGHVS, FQNEAQ. Trimming took 1 base from V and 3 from J, leaving 22 bases between them. The CDR3 runs 18 residues. Arm-PCR of CDR3 regions and iRepertoire HTBI primers were the basis on which TCR beta libraries were built. TCRdb independently ran MiXCR on the multiplex PCR reads; one entry per CDR3 protein. The sample has 400,000 or so distinct CDR3 sequences, roughly a quarter seen once. Described time point: persistent/refractory GD, antithyroid drugs over 5 years with positive TRAb. The TCR library used RNA extracted from PBMCs. The sample here was peripheral blood mononuclear cells (PBMCs), taken when the disease was refractory, from a patient treated with antithyroid drugs. The clonotype was recovered from a female donor with Graves disease. The chain links TRBV7-8 to TRBJ2-7; D is perhaps TRBD2 (6 bases). DNA of the CDR3: TGTGCCAGCAGCTTAGAGCCCCGCGGGGACGGGACCATCTACGAGCAGTACTTC. As protein: CASSLEPRGDGTIYEQYF.